These 10 T cell receptor beta chains were all obtained from the same sample, sequenced in a study of blood T cells in healthy people across ages. PCR was performed a second time for 7 to 11 cycles using a sample-barcoded 5' primer and a J-beta primer mix. TCRdb reprocessed the 5' RACE reads via MiXCR and lists one record per CDR3 protein. The sample yields about 1 million distinct CDR3 sequences, less than 50% seen once. The source material was blood. Receptors originate from a woman aged 60-75 years in good health.

The table lists this clonotype with a few counts. The CDR3 region has the DNA TGTGCCAGCAGTTTATCCGCTGGGTACGAGCAGTACTTC. This encodes CASSLSAGYEQYF. This sequence joins TRBV27 and TRBJ2-7; D gene uncertain. From germline, CDR1 is MNHEY and CDR2 SMNVEV (reference sequence). This CDR3 is built from 13 residues. V was clipped by 0 bases and J by 4 bases, with 7 bases between them.

This chain links TRBV5-1 with TRBJ2-5, with D unresolved. The V gene lost 3 bases and the J gene lost 0 bases, with 3 bases spanning the gap. This CDR3 region has 12 residues. Germline CDR1 reads SGHRS; CDR2 reads YFSETQ. In DNA form, the CDR3 reads TGCGCCAGCAGCTACAACCAAGAGACCCAGTACTTC. As protein: CASSYNQETQYF.

J is TRBJ1-2 and V is TRBV29-1, with a tentative D call TRBD1 (6 bases). This CDR3 comprises 13 residues. Germline-derived CDR1 and CDR2 are SQVTM and ANQGSEA. With 5 bases removed from V and 4 bases from J, the gap between germline ends came to 14 bases. The CDR3 DNA reads as TGCAGCGTTCTGGACAGCAAGGGCTATGGCTACACCTTC. Its translation: CSVLDSKGYGYTF.

In its sample, this clonotype was seen many times. The V and J genes are TRBV9 and TRBJ2-5; 7 bases are a match to TRBD2. The V and J ends lost 0 bases and 4 bases, in that order; junction bases with no gene match: 3. This CDR3 comprises 14 residues. In germline, CDR1 is SGDLS, CDR2 YYNGEE. CDR3 sequence reads: CASSVAAGRETQYF. The CDR3 DNA is TGTGCCAGCAGCGTAGCAGCGGGAAGAGAGACCCAGTACTTC.

This chain links TRBV24-1 with TRBJ2-3, with TRBD1 matching 8 bases. J was trimmed by 4 bases and V by 5 bases; bases with no gene match: 16. The CDR3 contains 18 residues. Germline V gene data show CDR1 as KGHDR and CDR2 as SFDVKD. In DNA form, the CDR3 reads TGTGCCACCAGTGGCAGTGACAGGGGTCCTTCACGACCAGATACGCAGTATTTT. Translated: CATSGSDRGPSRPDTQYF.

The chain's CDR3 is CASSQAVRADTQYF. The CDR3 DNA is TGCGCCAGCAGCCAAGCGGTCCGCGCAGATACGCAGTATTTT. The genes are TRBV4-1 and TRBJ2-3; no clear D. Germline V gene sequence: CDR1 MGHRA, CDR2 YSYEKL. Trimming pared 1 base from V and 4 bases from J, leaving 9 bases between. This CDR3 is built from 14 residues.

V and J are TRBV20-1 and TRBJ1-2, with 9 bases identical to TRBD1. Looked up from germline, CDR1 is DFQATT and CDR2 is SNEGSKA (reference sequence). The CDR3 runs 16 residues. Germline trimming cut 4 bases from V and 0 bases from J; bases unmatched to any gene: 9. CDR3: CSANQRTGVSNYGYTF. CDR3 coding DNA: TGCAGTGCTAACCAACGGACAGGGGTTTCTAACTATGGCTACACCTTC.

V is TRBV10-2 and J is TRBJ2-2; D ambiguous. Germline V gene data show CDR1 as WSHSY and CDR2 as SAAADI. With 2 bases removed from V and 1 base from J, the gap between germline ends came to 8 bases. The CDR3 covers 15 residues. The chain's CDR3 is CASSEGRRNTGELFF. The CDR3 DNA is TGCGCCAGCAGTGAGGGGCGACGGAACACCGGGGAGCTGTTTTTT.

The chain combines TRBV12-3 or TRBV12-4 with TRBJ2-5; D unclear. Near its end, the DNA agrees better with TRBJ2-7, so the J call may be wrong. The CDR3 sequence is 13 residues long. CDR3 amino acids: CASSLRQKGEQYF. The CDR3 region has the DNA TGTGCCAGCAGTTTACGGCAGAAAGGCGAGCAGTACTTC.

This clonotype was picked up a small number of times. The chain carries TRBV18 and TRBJ2-2; D possibly corresponds to TRBD2 (5 bases). V gave up 2 bases and J gave up 4 bases, with 11 bases separating them. The CDR3 spans 15 residues. Germline V lookup: CDR1 KGHSH, CDR2 LQKENI. The CDR3 nucleotides are TGTGCCAGCTCACCAACCGACGCGGGCACCGGGGAGCTGTTTTTT. Translation: CASSPTDAGTGELFF.